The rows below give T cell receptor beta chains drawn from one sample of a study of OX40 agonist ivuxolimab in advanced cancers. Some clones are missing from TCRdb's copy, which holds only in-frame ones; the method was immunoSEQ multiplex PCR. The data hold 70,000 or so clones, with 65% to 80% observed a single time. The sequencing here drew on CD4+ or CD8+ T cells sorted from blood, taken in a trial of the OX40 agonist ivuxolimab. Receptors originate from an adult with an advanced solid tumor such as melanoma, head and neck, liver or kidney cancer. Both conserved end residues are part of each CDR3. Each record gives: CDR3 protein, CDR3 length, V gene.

cdr3_aa: CASNSGTGTEKLFF
cdr3_length: 14
v_call: TRBV2

cdr3_aa: CSALHTGELFF
cdr3_length: 11
v_call: TRBV20-1

cdr3_aa: CASSLGRDTQYF
cdr3_length: 12
v_call: TRBV7-2

cdr3_aa: CASSQGPSYEQYF
cdr3_length: 13
v_call: TRBV5-1

cdr3_aa: CASRPSGRAYEQYF
cdr3_length: 14
v_call: TRBV5-5

cdr3_aa: CATSRESGSIHNEQFF
cdr3_length: 16
v_call: TRBV15

cdr3_aa: CAWSVGQRGNQPQHF
cdr3_length: 15
v_call: TRBV30

cdr3_aa: CAWTGRTEAFF
cdr3_length: 11
v_call: TRBV30

cdr3_aa: CASRTTSGSFEQYF
cdr3_length: 14
v_call: TRBV27

cdr3_aa: CASSFQGDEKLFF
cdr3_length: 13
v_call: TRBV5-1

cdr3_aa: CAWPPGLAGADTQYF
cdr3_length: 15
v_call: TRBV30

cdr3_aa: CASSSLRREVYF
cdr3_length: 12
v_call: TRBV6-5

cdr3_aa: CASSPGTSGVYEQYF
cdr3_length: 15
v_call: TRBV27

cdr3_aa: CASTPFGGLNTEAFF
cdr3_length: 15
v_call: TRBV5-1

cdr3_aa: CASSLLAGGADTQYF
cdr3_length: 15
v_call: TRBV6-5

cdr3_aa: CASSPTTGTPNTEAFF
cdr3_length: 16
v_call: TRBV18

cdr3_aa: CASSLGGGETQYF
cdr3_length: 13
v_call: TRBV7-2

cdr3_aa: CASKIAGADTQYF
cdr3_length: 13
v_call: TRBV6-1

cdr3_aa: CASGGPGGRFTGNQPQHF
cdr3_length: 18
v_call: TRBV12-5

cdr3_aa: CAIRAGTGPGSGYTF
cdr3_length: 15
v_call: TRBV10-3

cdr3_aa: CASSSGNEKLFF
cdr3_length: 12
v_call: TRBV7-8

cdr3_aa: CASRWDTADSPLHF
cdr3_length: 14
v_call: TRBV6-5

cdr3_aa: CASSQELGGSGANVLTF
cdr3_length: 17
v_call: TRBV4-1

cdr3_aa: CASSLGGLQAEQYF
cdr3_length: 14
v_call: TRBV5-1

cdr3_aa: CSAKENEKLFF
cdr3_length: 11
v_call: TRBV20-1

cdr3_aa: CASSWDRGREAKNIQYF
cdr3_length: 17
v_call: TRBV5-4

cdr3_aa: CSADTWTEAFF
cdr3_length: 11
v_call: TRBV20-1

cdr3_aa: CASSLEPHEQFF
cdr3_length: 12
v_call: TRBV11-3

cdr3_aa: CASSIAGLTDTQYF
cdr3_length: 14
v_call: TRBV19

cdr3_aa: CASSLMDFSGAEAFF
cdr3_length: 15
v_call: TRBV11-2

cdr3_aa: CASSLRGASGANVLTF
cdr3_length: 16
v_call: TRBV27